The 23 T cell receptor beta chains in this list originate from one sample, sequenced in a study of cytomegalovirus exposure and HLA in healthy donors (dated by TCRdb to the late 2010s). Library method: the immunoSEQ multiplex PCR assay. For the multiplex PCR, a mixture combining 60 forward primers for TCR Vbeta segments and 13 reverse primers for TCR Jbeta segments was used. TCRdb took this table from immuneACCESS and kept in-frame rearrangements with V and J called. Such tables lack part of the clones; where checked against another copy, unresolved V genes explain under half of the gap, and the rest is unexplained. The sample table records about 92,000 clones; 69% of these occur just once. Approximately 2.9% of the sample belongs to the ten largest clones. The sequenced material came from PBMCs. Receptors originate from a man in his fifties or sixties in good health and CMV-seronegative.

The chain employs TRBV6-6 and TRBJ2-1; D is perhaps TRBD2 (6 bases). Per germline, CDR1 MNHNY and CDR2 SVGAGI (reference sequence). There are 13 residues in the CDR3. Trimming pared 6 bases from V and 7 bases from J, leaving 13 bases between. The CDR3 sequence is CASSRGRENEQFF. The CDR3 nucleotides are TGTGCCAGCAGCCGGGGCCGGGAGAATGAGCAGTTCTTC.

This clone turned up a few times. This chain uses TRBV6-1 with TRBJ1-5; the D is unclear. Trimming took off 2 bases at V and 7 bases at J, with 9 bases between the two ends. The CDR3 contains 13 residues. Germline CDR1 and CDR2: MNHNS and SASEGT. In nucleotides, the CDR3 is TGTGCCAGCAGTGAATCTGTGCGGCAGCCCCAGCATTTT. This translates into CASSESVRQPQHF.

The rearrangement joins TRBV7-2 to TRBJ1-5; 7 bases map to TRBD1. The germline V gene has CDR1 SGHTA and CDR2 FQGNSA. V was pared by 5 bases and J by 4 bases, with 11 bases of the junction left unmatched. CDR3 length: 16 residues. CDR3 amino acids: CASSRVSTGPNQPQHF. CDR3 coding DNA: TGTGCCAGCAGCCGTGTCTCGACAGGGCCAAATCAGCCCCAGCATTTT.

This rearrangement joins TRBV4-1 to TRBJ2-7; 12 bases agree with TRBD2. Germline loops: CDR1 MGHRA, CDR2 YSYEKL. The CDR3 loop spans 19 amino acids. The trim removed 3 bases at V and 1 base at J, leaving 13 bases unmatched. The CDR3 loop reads CASSQDWRFGLAGSYEQYF. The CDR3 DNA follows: TGCGCCAGCAGCCAGGATTGGAGGTTTGGACTAGCGGGATCCTACGAGCAGTACTTC.

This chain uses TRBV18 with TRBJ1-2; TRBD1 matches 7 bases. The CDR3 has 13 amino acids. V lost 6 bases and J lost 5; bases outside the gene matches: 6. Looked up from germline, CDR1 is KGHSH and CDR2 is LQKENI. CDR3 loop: CASSRQGRYGYTF. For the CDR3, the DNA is TGTGCCAGCTCGAGACAGGGCCGGTATGGCTACACCTTC. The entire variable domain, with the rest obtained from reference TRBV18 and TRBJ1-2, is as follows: NAGVMQNPRHLVRRRGQEARLRCSPMKGHSHVYWYRQLPEEGLKFMVYLQKENIIDESGMPKERFSAEFPKEGPSILRIQQVVRGDSAAYFCASSRQGRYGYTFGSGTRLTVV.

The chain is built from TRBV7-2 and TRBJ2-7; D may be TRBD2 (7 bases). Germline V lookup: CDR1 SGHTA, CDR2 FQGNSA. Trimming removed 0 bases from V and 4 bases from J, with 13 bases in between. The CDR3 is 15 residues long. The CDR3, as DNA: TGTGCCAGCAGCTTAGCAGGGGGGGCCACTTACGAGCAGTACTTC. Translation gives CASSLAGGATYEQYF.

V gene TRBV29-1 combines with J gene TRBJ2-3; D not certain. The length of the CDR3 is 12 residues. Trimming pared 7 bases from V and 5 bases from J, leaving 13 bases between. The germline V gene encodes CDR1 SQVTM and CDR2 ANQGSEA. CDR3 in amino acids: CSAAWSGDTQYF. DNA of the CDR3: TGCAGCGCCGCATGGTCGGGAGATACGCAGTATTTT.

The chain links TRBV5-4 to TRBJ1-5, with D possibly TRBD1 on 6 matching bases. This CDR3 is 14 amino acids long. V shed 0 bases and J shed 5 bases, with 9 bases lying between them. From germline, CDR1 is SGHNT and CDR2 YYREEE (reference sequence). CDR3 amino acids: CASSLVRGDQPQHF. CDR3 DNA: TGTGCCAGCAGCTTGGTCAGGGGCGATCAGCCCCAGCATTTT.

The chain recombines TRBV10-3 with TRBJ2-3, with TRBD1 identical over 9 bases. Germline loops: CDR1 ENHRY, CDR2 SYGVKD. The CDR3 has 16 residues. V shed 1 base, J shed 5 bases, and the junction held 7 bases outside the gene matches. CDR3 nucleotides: TGTGCCATCAGTGAGTGGCGGACAGGGGATGGAGATACGCAGTATTTT. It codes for CAISEWRTGDGDTQYF.

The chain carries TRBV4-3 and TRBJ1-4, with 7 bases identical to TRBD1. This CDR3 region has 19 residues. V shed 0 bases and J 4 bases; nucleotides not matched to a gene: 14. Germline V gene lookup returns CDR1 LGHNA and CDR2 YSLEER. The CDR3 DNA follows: TGCGCCAGCAGCCAAGACCAGCGGACCGGGGACAGAATTAATGAAAAACTGTTTTTT. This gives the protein CASSQDQRTGDRINEKLFF.

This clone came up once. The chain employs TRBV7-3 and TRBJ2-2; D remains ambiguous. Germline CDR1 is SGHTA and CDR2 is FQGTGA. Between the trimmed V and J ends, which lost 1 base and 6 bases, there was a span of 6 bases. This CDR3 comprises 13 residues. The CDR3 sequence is CASSLIFSGELFF. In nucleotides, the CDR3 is TGTGCCAGCAGCTTAATATTCTCCGGGGAGCTGTTTTTT.

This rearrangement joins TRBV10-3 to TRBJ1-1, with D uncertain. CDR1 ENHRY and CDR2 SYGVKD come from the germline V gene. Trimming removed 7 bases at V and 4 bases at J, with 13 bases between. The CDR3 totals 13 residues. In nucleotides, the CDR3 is TGTGCCATCACTGGCGTTGAGGGCACTGAAGCTTTCTTT. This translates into CAITGVEGTEAFF.

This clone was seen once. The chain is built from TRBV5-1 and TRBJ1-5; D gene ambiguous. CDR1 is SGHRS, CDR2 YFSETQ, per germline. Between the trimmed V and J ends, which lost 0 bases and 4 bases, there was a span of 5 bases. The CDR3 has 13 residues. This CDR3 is CASSLDRNQPQHF. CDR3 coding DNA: TGCGCCAGCAGCTTGGACCGGAATCAGCCCCAGCATTTT.

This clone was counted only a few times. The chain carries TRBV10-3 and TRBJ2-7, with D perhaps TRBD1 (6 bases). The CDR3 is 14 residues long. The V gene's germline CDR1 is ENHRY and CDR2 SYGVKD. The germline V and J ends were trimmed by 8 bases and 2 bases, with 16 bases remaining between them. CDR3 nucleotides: TGTGCCATCGGGGGTCCGGACAGTACCTACGAGCAGTACGTC. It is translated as CAIGGPDSTYEQYV.

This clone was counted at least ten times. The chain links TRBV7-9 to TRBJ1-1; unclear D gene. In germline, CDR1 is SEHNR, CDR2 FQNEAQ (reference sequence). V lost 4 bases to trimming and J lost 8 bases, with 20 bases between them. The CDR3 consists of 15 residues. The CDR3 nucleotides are TGTGCCAGCAGCTCGCGGTTGGTGAATTCGGCGGAAGCTTTCTTT. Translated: CASSSRLVNSAEAFF.

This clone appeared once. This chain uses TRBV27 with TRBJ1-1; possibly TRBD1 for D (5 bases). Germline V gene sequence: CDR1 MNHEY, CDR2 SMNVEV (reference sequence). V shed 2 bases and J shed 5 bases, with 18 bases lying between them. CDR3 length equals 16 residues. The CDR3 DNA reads TGTGCCAGCAGTTTAAAGGGGTACTGGGGTGGGACTGAAGCTTTCTTT. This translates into CASSLKGYWGGTEAFF.

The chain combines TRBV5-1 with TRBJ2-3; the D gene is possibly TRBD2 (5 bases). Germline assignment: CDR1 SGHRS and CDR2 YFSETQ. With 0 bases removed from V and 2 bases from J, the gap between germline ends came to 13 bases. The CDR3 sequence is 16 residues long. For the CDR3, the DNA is TGCGCCAGCAGCTTGGGGGTGGGCGGGTCCACAGATACGCAGTATTTT. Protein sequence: CASSLGVGGSTDTQYF. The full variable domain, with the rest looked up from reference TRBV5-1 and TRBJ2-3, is KAGVTQTPRYLIKTRGQQVTLSCSPISGHRSVSWYQQTPGQGLQFLFEYFSETQRNKGNFPGRFSGRQFSNSRSEMNVSTLELGDSALYLCASSLGVGGSTDTQYFGPGTRLTVL.

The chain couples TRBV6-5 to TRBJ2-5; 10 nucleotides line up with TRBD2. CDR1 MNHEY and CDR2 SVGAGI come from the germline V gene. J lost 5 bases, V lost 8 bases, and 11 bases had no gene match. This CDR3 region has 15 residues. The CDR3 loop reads CASSRGSGGLETQYF. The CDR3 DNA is TGTGCCAGCTCTCGGGGTAGCGGGGGGCTCGAGACCCAGTACTTC.

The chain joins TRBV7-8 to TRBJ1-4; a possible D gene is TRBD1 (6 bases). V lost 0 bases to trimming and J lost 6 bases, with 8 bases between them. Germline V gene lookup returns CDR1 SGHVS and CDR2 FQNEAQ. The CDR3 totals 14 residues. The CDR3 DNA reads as TGTGCCAGCAGCTTAGCGGGGGCTTATGAAAAACTGTTTTTT. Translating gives CASSLAGAYEKLFF. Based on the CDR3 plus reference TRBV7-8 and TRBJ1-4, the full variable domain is GAGVSQSPRYKVAKRGQDVALRCDPISGHVSLFWYQQALGQGPEFLTYFQNEAQLDKSGLPSDRFFAERPEGSVSTLKIQRTQQEDSAVYLCASSLAGAYEKLFFGSGTQLSVL.

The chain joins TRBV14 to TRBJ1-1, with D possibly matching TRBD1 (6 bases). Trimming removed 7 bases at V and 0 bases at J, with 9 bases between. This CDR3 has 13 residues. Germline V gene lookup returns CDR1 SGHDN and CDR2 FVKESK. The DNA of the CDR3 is TGTGCCAGCATGGGACACCTGAACACTGAAGCTTTCTTT. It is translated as CASMGHLNTEAFF.

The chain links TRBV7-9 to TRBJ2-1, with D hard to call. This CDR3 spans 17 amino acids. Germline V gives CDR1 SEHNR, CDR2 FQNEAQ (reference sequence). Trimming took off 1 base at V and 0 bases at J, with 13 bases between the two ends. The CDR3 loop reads CASSLGLLPFSYNEQFF. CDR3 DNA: TGTGCCAGCAGCTTAGGACTTCTCCCCTTCTCCTACAATGAGCAGTTCTTC. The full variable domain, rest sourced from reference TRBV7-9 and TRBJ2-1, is DTGVSQNPRHKITKRGQNVTFRCDPISEHNRLYWYRQTLGQGPEFLTYFQNEAQLEKSRLLSDRFSAERPKGSFSTLEIQRTEQGDSAMYLCASSLGLLPFSYNEQFFGPGTRLTVL.

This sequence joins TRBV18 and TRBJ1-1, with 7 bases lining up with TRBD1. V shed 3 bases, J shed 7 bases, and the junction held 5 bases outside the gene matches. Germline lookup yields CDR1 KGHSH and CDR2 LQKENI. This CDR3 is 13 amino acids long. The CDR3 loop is CASSPPHRGEAFF. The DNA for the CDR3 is TGTGCCAGCTCACCGCCTCACAGGGGTGAAGCTTTCTTT. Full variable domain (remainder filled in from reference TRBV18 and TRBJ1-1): NAGVMQNPRHLVRRRGQEARLRCSPMKGHSHVYWYRQLPEEGLKFMVYLQKENIIDESGMPKERFSAEFPKEGPSILRIQQVVRGDSAAYFCASSPPHRGEAFFGQGTRLTVV.

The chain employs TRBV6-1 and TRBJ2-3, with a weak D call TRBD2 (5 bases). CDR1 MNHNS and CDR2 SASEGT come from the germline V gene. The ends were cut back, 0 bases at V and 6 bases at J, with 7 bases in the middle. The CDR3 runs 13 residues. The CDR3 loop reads CASSEARGDTQYF. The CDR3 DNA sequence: TGTGCCAGCAGTGAAGCGCGAGGGGATACGCAGTATTTT.